The 15 T cell receptor beta chains presented below share a single source sample, sequenced in a study of post-analysis software for immune sequencing data. General study points: Five TRBV segments occurring more often in patients than controls included TRBV5-6, TRBV5-1 and TRBV20-1.

TCR beta libraries were prepared from cDNA with unique molecular identifiers. TCRdb re-derived calls from the PCR reads in MiXCR, one entry per CDR3 protein. This table has about 460,000 distinct CDR3 sequences, 45% appearing once. Their antigens are not known. Sequences were obtained from blood. The source is a girl between 10 and 17 years old with multiple sclerosis.

This clonotype has only a few counts. Compared with germline, one end of the junction differs, possibly owing to a read error. This chain uses TRBV4-1 with TRBJ1-1; D possibly corresponds to TRBD1 (5 bases). There are 18 residues in the CDR3. Germline CDR1 is MGHRA and CDR2 is YSYEKL. CDR3 DNA: TGCGCCAGTAGCCCTCAAGGGGCGGGGGGAAGTATGAACACTGAAGCTTTCTTT. Residues: CASSPQGAGGSMNTEAFF.

V usage is TRBV6-1 and J usage is TRBJ2-1, with TRBD2 matching 13 bases. CDR1 is MNHNS and CDR2 is SASEGT in the germline V gene. V trimming: 2 bases; J trimming: 4 bases; junction bases outside the gene matches: 17. The CDR3 loop spans 21 amino acids. CDR3 region: CASSEMGYSLAGGPKYNEQFF. As DNA, the CDR3 is TGTGCCAGCAGTGAAATGGGTTACTCACTAGCGGGAGGGCCGAAGTACAATGAGCAGTTCTTC.

The chain is built from TRBV4-1 and TRBJ1-2; 11 bases agree with TRBD1. CDR1 is MGHRA and CDR2 is YSYEKL in the germline V gene. Germline trimming cut 3 bases from V and 4 bases from J; bases unmatched to any gene: 7. This CDR3 contains 16 residues. CDR3 coding DNA: TGCGCCAGCAGCCACCCCGGGACAGGGGGGGTCTATGGCTACACCTTC. Encoded protein: CASSHPGTGGVYGYTF.

This clonotype was seen only a few times. This chain joins TRBV20-1 and TRBJ1-2; D not resolved. The CDR3 has 12 residues. Germline CDR1 reads DFQATT; CDR2 reads SNEGSKA (reference sequence). Trimming stripped 5 bases from V and 1 base from J, with 8 bases between. Written as DNA, the CDR3 is TGCAGTGCTCACAGCGTTAACTATGGCTACACCTTC. It codes for CSAHSVNYGYTF.

The chain is built from TRBV18 and TRBJ2-1; 12 bases are a match to TRBD1. V lost 5 bases and J lost 7; bases outside the gene matches: 6. Germline values: CDR1 KGHSH, CDR2 LQKENI. The CDR3 has 15 residues. The CDR3 sequence is CASSTGQGAWNEQFF. DNA of the CDR3: TGTGCCAGCTCAACGGGACAGGGGGCGTGGAATGAGCAGTTCTTC.

This clonotype was picked up a small number of times. The rearrangement uses TRBV24-1 and TRBJ2-1; D is uncertain. Germline lookup yields CDR1 KGHDR and CDR2 SFDVKD. The CDR3 runs 14 residues. V was pared by 7 bases and J by 3 bases, with 12 bases between. Here the CDR3 DNA reads TGTGCCACCAGCCAGACTTCCGACTACAATGAGCAGTTCTTC. Protein: CATSQTSDYNEQFF.

The rearrangement joins TRBV6-4 to TRBJ1-1, with D tentatively TRBD1 (5 bases). The V gene lost 2 bases and the J gene lost 4 bases, with 11 bases spanning the gap. Germline lookup yields CDR1 MRHNA and CDR2 SNTAGT. The CDR3 covers 14 residues. The CDR3 sequence is CASSDSQGTTEAFF. The CDR3 DNA follows: TGTGCCAGCAGTGACAGTCAGGGTACCACTGAAGCTTTCTTT.

This clonotype was counted once. The chain couples TRBV4-1 to TRBJ1-2; 7 nucleotides align to TRBD1. In germline, CDR1 is MGHRA, CDR2 YSYEKL. This CDR3 comprises 16 residues. Germline trimming cut 0 bases from V and 4 bases from J; bases unmatched to any gene: 8. CDR3 in DNA: TGCGCCAGCAGCCAAGATGGGGGCGCAGGGGGCTATGGCTACACCTTC. Its protein product is CASSQDGGAGGYGYTF.

The chain is built from TRBV28 and TRBJ2-3; D call uncertain. The CDR3 has 12 residues. V was clipped by 5 bases and J by 6 bases, with 9 bases between them. Per germline, CDR1 MDHEN and CDR2 SYDVKM. The DNA of the CDR3 is TGTGCCAGCAGTCGTGATAGCGATACGCAGTATTTT. Amino acids: CASSRDSDTQYF.

This clonotype was counted a single time. This chain uses TRBV5-1 with TRBJ2-1; TRBD1 is a possible D gene (6 bases). CDR3 length equals 13 residues. V lost 3 bases to trimming and J lost 6 bases, with 10 bases between them. CDR1 and CDR2 from the germline V gene are SGHRS and YFSETQ. CDR3 region: CASSSQGPNEQFF. The CDR3 bases are TGCGCCAGCAGCTCGCAGGGGCCCAATGAGCAGTTCTTC.

This chain uses TRBV9 with TRBJ2-5; 9 bases are a match to TRBD1. Trimming removed 0 bases from V and 5 bases from J; junction bases left unmatched: 11. The length of the CDR3 is 17 residues. Germline CDR1 reads SGDLS; CDR2 reads YYNGEE. CDR3 DNA: TGTGCCAGCAGCGTAGTCGGGACAGGGAGTGTCTTGGAGACCCAGTACTTC. Protein: CASSVVGTGSVLETQYF.

The chain combines TRBV6-6 with TRBJ2-5; TRBD2 aligns across 10 bases. The V gene end was trimmed by 6 bases and the J gene end by 4 bases; junction bases not matched to a gene: 8. This CDR3 is built from 15 residues. CDR1 is MNHNY, CDR2 SVGAGI, per germline (reference sequence). In DNA form, the CDR3 reads TGTGCCAGCAGCCCCGCTAGCGGGAGCGCAGAGACCCAGTACTTC. Residues: CASSPASGSAETQYF.

This clonotype was found a few times. The V gene is TRBV12-3 or TRBV12-4, the J gene TRBJ2-7; no firm D call. This CDR3 is built from 13 residues. V was shortened by 2 bases and J by 6 bases, with 11 bases between the two germline ends. The CDR3 DNA reads as TGTGCCAGCAGTTTATTAGTAGAGCCCGAGCAGTACTTC. Translated: CASSLLVEPEQYF.

CDR3 DNA: TGCAGTGCTAACCCTACTGAGGGCGATCAGCCCCAGCATTTT. This translates into CSANPTEGDQPQHF. The V and J genes are TRBV20-1 and TRBJ1-5; no clear D gene. The germline V gene has CDR1 DFQATT and CDR2 SNEGSKA (reference sequence). V shed 4 bases and J shed 5 bases, with 15 bases lying between them. This CDR3 has 14 residues.

This clonotype was observed once. V and J are TRBV9 and TRBJ2-1, with 7 nucleotides matching TRBD1. This CDR3 has 16 amino acids. The germline V gene has CDR1 SGDLS and CDR2 YYNGEE. Germline trimming cut 1 base from V and 3 bases from J; bases unmatched to any gene: 7. The CDR3 region is CASSVTPGQYYNEQFF. In nucleotides, the CDR3 is TGTGCCAGCAGCGTAACGCCGGGACAGTACTACAATGAGCAGTTCTTC.